This T cell receptor beta chain was identified in a study of T-cell reconstitution after alpha-beta-depleted transplantation in children. The CDR3 runs 14 residues. J lost 4 bases, V lost 5 bases, and 2 bases had no gene match. Points from the study as a whole: Surviving recipient cells, namely T cells and thymic progenitors, were the source of high day-60 TCRbeta diversity in some patients. There were reportedly several hundred expanded graft clones from which alpha-beta T cells came about two months after transplant. Diversity and T-cell counts at one year after transplant derived mostly from new T cells.

Unique molecular identifiers were built into the TCRbeta library. TCRdb processed the PCR reads anew with MiXCR; each CDR3 protein has one entry. The sample has about 300,000 distinct CDR3 sequences, around a tenth seen once. This clonotype was recorded many times. Its antigen remains unidentified. V is TRBV12-3 or TRBV12-4 and J is TRBJ2-1; 10 bases match TRBD1. This receptor was obtained from a boy under two years old with acute myeloid leukemia, due to receive a stem cell transplant. This sample comprised PBMCs, obtained before TCRalphabeta/CD19-depleted stem cell transplant. Here the CDR3 reads CASSRDRGYNEQFF. DNA for the CDR3: TGTGCCAGCAGTAGGGACAGGGGTTACAATGAGCAGTTCTTC.